Listed here are 27 T cell receptor beta chains from one sample, sequenced in a study of CD8 T cells in Susac syndrome. RNA totalling about 0.45 to 1 ug underwent reverse transcription with random hexamers. One entry per CDR3 protein, called by TCRdb with MiXCR from the immunoSEQ multiplex PCR reads. The table includes roughly 140,000 distinct CDR3 sequences, approximately 95% detected once. The sequenced material came from CD4+ T cells from PBMCs. Every receptor here comes from a human donor with Susac syndrome.

V gene TRBV12-3 or TRBV12-4 combines with J gene TRBJ2-2, with 10 positions matching TRBD2. V was pared by 6 bases and J by 2 bases, with 9 bases of the junction left unmatched. The CDR3 spans 17 residues. The CDR3 here is CASSVSGGPLNTGELFF. CDR3 DNA sequence: TGTGCCAGCAGCGTTAGCGGGGGGCCTCTAAACACCGGGGAGCTGTTTTTT.

The rearrangement joins TRBV15 to TRBJ2-5; D ambiguous. With 3 bases removed from V and 5 bases from J, the gap between germline ends came to 13 bases. CDR3 length equals 14 residues. The germline V gene has CDR1 LNHNV and CDR2 YYDKDF (reference sequence). CDR3 bases: TGTGCCACCAGCAGGGGATGGGGTGGGGAGACCCAGTACTTC. Protein product: CATSRGWGGETQYF.

The chain has TRBV7-8 and TRBJ2-5; D possibly uses TRBD1 or TRBD2 (6 bases each). V was clipped by 5 bases and J by 7 bases, with 14 bases between them. This CDR3 comprises 13 residues. From germline, CDR1 is SGHVS and CDR2 FQNEAQ. The CDR3 DNA follows: TGTGCCAGCAGCCCGCAAGGGGGAGGGACCCAGTACTTC. As protein: CASSPQGGGTQYF.

The chain recombines TRBV29-1 with TRBJ2-1; a possible D gene is TRBD2 (6 bases). The CDR3 sequence is 13 residues long. The V gene's germline CDR1 is SQVTM and CDR2 ANQGSEA. Trimming took 7 bases from V and 8 from J, leaving 18 bases between them. The chain's CDR3 is CSATRGNFDEQFF. The DNA of the CDR3 is TGCAGCGCTACCCGGGGGAATTTCGATGAGCAGTTCTTC.

The genes are TRBV27 and TRBJ1-2; no clear D. Trimming stripped 6 bases from V and 4 bases from J, with 15 bases between. The CDR3 loop spans 14 amino acids. The V gene's germline CDR1 is MNHEY and CDR2 SMNVEV (reference sequence). The CDR3 loop is CASSRREGSYGYTF. The CDR3 DNA is TGTGCCAGCAGCAGGAGGGAAGGGAGCTATGGCTACACCTTC.

The CDR3 spells CASSPMTWREQYF. The CDR3 region has the DNA TGTGCCAGTAGTCCTATGACCTGGAGGGAGCAGTACTTC. V is TRBV19 and J is TRBJ2-7; possibly TRBD2 for D (5 bases). Between the trimmed V and J ends, which lost 5 bases and 7 bases, there was a span of 15 bases. This CDR3 spans 13 amino acids. Germline lookup yields CDR1 LNHDA and CDR2 SQIVND (reference sequence).

For the CDR3, the DNA is TGTGCCAGCACCACCCGGACGGCAAGTGGGGCCAACGTCCTGACTTTC. Translation: CASTTRTASGANVLTF. V is TRBV21-1 and J is TRBJ2-6; the table's D call TRBD1 went unverified against the DNA. TRBV21-1 is a known pseudogene. The CDR3 is 16 amino acids.

The chain links TRBV15 to TRBJ2-7; TRBD1 might be the D (6 bases). With 4 bases removed from V and 3 bases from J, the gap between germline ends came to 10 bases. The V gene's germline CDR1 is LNHNV and CDR2 YYDKDF (reference sequence). The CDR3 contains 13 residues. The CDR3 sequence is CATSTRQVYEQYF. DNA of the CDR3: TGTGCCACCAGCACGAGACAGGTCTACGAGCAGTACTTC.

The rearrangement joins TRBV20-1 to TRBJ2-7; D is possibly TRBD1 (5 bases). This CDR3 comprises 13 residues. CDR1 and CDR2 (germline): DFQATT, SNEGSKA (reference sequence). Trimming removed 1 base at V and 3 bases at J, with 10 bases between. The CDR3 spells CSARVETDYEQYF. For the CDR3, the DNA is TGCAGTGCTAGAGTCGAGACAGACTACGAGCAGTACTTC.

The DNA of the CDR3 is TGTGCCAGCGGGGGGTCGGGGTACGAGCAGTACTTC. Translating it yields CASGGSGYEQYF. The V and J genes are TRBV7-2 and TRBJ2-7, with D tentatively TRBD2 (6 bases). The germline V and J ends were trimmed by 8 bases and 4 bases, with 12 bases remaining between them. Looked up from germline, CDR1 is SGHTA and CDR2 is FQGNSA. The CDR3 is made up of 12 amino acids.

This clonotype was counted a single time. The junction departs from germline at one end; a sequencing error may be responsible. The rearrangement joins TRBV7-6 to TRBJ2-5, with D tentatively TRBD1 (6 bases). In germline, CDR1 is SGHVS, CDR2 FNYEAQ. There are 15 residues in the CDR3. CDR3 coding DNA: TGTGCCAGCAACTTAGGGGGTGCTGTCGTAGAGACCCAGTACTTC. Translation gives CASNLGGAVVETQYF.

This chain links TRBV4-3 with TRBJ2-1, with D possibly matching TRBD1 (7 bases). V dropped 1 base and J dropped 7 bases, with 14 bases sitting between them. The length of the CDR3 is 15 residues. From germline, CDR1 is LGHNA and CDR2 YSLEER. The CDR3 sequence: CASSQVGTAGNEQFF. The CDR3 DNA follows: TGCGCCAGCAGCCAAGTGGGGACAGCGGGTAATGAGCAGTTCTTC.

The chain employs TRBV7-2 and TRBJ2-5, with D tentatively TRBD2 (6 bases). V gave up 1 base and J gave up 5 bases, with 17 bases separating them. CDR3 size: 16 residues. Looked up from germline, CDR1 is SGHTA and CDR2 is FQGNSA. The CDR3 nucleotides read TGTGCCAGCAGCTTAGGGAGTAGCGGCGGTGGGGAGACCCAGTACTTC. It is translated as CASSLGSSGGGETQYF.

The chain has TRBV2 and TRBJ1-5; D is uncertain. The CDR3 spans 14 residues. Trimming removed 4 bases at V and 4 bases at J, with 11 bases between. Per germline, CDR1 SNHLY and CDR2 FYNNEI. The CDR3: CASSGLDGNQPQHF. CDR3 coding DNA: TGTGCCAGCAGTGGTCTGGACGGGAATCAGCCCCAGCATTTT.

V and J are TRBV20-1 and TRBJ1-3, with 11 bases lining up with TRBD1. V shed 5 bases, J shed 4 bases, and the junction held 4 bases outside the gene matches. Germline V gives CDR1 DFQATT, CDR2 SNEGSKA (reference sequence). This CDR3 has 14 residues. The CDR3 here is CSALDRGQGNTIYF. CDR3 nucleotides: TGCAGTGCTCTGGACAGGGGGCAAGGAAACACCATATATTTT.

CDR3 sequence (DNA): TGTGCCAGCAGCCAAGGACGAACCGCCGGAAGGAATGAGCAGTTCTTC. Residues: CASSQGRTAGRNEQFF. V usage is TRBV14 and J usage is TRBJ2-1; the D is unclear. The V end lost 1 base, the J end lost 7 bases, and 17 bases lay between the germline ends. Germline CDR1 reads SGHDN; CDR2 reads FVKESK. The CDR3 sequence is 16 residues long. Looking up the rest from reference TRBV14 and TRBJ2-1 gives the full variable domain: EAGVTQFPSHSVIEKGQTVTLRCDPISGHDNLYWYRRVMGKEIKFLLHFVKESKQDESGMPNNRFLAERTGGTYSTLKVQPAELEDSGVYFCASSQGRTAGRNEQFFGPGTRLTVL.

The chain uses TRBV25-1 and TRBJ1-3; no clear D gene. The V gene lost 1 base and the J gene lost 0 bases, with 10 bases spanning the gap. The germline gives CDR1 MGHDK, CDR2 SYGVNS. The length of the CDR3 is 16 residues. This CDR3 reads CASSELAGSSGNTIYF. DNA for the CDR3: TGTGCCAGCAGTGAATTGGCAGGAAGCTCTGGAAACACCATATATTTT. Variable domain in full (rest from reference TRBV25-1 and TRBJ1-3): EADIYQTPRYLVIGTGKKITLECSQTMGHDKMYWYQQDPGMELHLIHYSYGVNSTEKGDLSSESTVSRIRTEHFPLTLESARPSHTSQYLCASSELAGSSGNTIYFGEGSWLTVV.

This rearrangement joins TRBV19 to TRBJ2-5; TRBD2 might be the D (5 bases). The CDR3 spans 15 residues. With 8 bases removed from V and 4 bases from J, the gap between germline ends came to 20 bases. Per the germline V gene, CDR1 is LNHDA and CDR2 is SQIVND (reference sequence). The CDR3 bases are TGTGCCAGTCGCAACGACCCCCCAGAGGGAGAGACCCAGTACTTC. Translated: CASRNDPPEGETQYF.

V and J are TRBV7-9 and TRBJ2-1; D remains unclear. V gave up 5 bases and J gave up 8 bases, with 13 bases separating them. The germline V gene has CDR1 SEHNR and CDR2 FQNEAQ (reference sequence). The CDR3 runs to 13 residues. The CDR3, as DNA: TGTGCCAGCAGCCCACCGGCCAAGGATGAGCAGTTCTTC. It encodes CASSPPAKDEQFF.

The chain combines TRBV18 with TRBJ2-1, with D possibly matching TRBD2 (5 bases). This CDR3 has 18 residues. The germline CDR1 and CDR2 sequences are KGHSH and LQKENI. With 8 bases removed from V and 0 bases from J, the gap between germline ends came to 23 bases. CDR3 in DNA: TGTGCCAGCAGCCCTCGGGTGGGAGAGACAAGCTCCTACAATGAGCAGTTCTTC. This gives the protein CASSPRVGETSSYNEQFF. Using reference TRBV18 and TRBJ2-1 for the parts outside the CDR3, the full variable domain is NAGVMQNPRHLVRRRGQEARLRCSPMKGHSHVYWYRQLPEEGLKFMVYLQKENIIDESGMPKERFSAEFPKEGPSILRIQQVVRGDSAAYFCASSPRVGETSSYNEQFFGPGTRLTVL.

The V gene is TRBV29-1, the J gene TRBJ2-5; a possible D gene is TRBD2 (6 bases). Deletions cut 7 bases from V and 5 bases from J, with 17 bases between. From germline, CDR1 is SQVTM and CDR2 ANQGSEA. This CDR3 is built from 13 residues. CDR3 coding DNA: TGCAGCGGGATGACAACCCGGGGGGAGACCCAGTACTTC. The encoded protein is CSGMTTRGETQYF.

This chain connects TRBV7-9 to TRBJ2-5; possibly TRBD1 or TRBD2 for D (6 bases each). The V end lost 1 base, the J end lost 4 bases, and 10 bases lay between the germline ends. CDR3 length equals 14 residues. In germline, CDR1 is SEHNR, CDR2 FQNEAQ (reference sequence). The CDR3 loop is CASSLVQGLETQYF. CDR3 sequence (DNA): TGTGCCAGCAGCTTAGTACAGGGACTAGAGACCCAGTACTTC.

The chain links TRBV9 to TRBJ1-1, with D possibly TRBD1 on 6 matching bases. From germline, CDR1 is SGDLS and CDR2 YYNGEE. There are 15 residues in the CDR3. Trimming stripped 3 bases from V and 2 bases from J, with 14 bases between. CDR3 sequence reads: CASSAQGSFNTEAFF. DNA of the CDR3: TGTGCCAGCAGCGCTCAGGGGTCCTTCAACACTGAAGCTTTCTTT.

In DNA form, the CDR3 reads TGTGCCAGCAGCTTAACACCGCGAAGGGACACCGGGGAGCTGTTTTTT. It translates to CASSLTPRRDTGELFF. The gene calls are TRBV7-2 and TRBJ2-2; D unresolved. V shed 2 bases and J shed 3 bases, with 13 bases lying between them. The CDR3 totals 16 residues. Germline CDR1 SGHTA, CDR2 FQGNSA.

V and J are TRBV14 and TRBJ1-2, with TRBD1 matching over 7 bases. Trimming at V came to 4 bases and at J to 5 bases, leaving 16 bases not matched to a gene. This CDR3 has 17 residues. CDR1 SGHDN and CDR2 FVKESK come from the germline V gene. CDR3: CASSRRQGGTPHYGYTF. Written as DNA, the CDR3 is TGTGCCAGCAGCCGACGACAGGGCGGGACCCCACATTATGGCTACACCTTC.

This clonotype was counted once. The chain joins TRBV29-1 to TRBJ2-3; D may be TRBD2 (7 bases). Trimming removed 7 bases from V and 4 bases from J, with 15 bases in between. Germline-derived CDR1 and CDR2 are SQVTM and ANQGSEA. CDR3 length: 13 amino acids. The CDR3, as DNA: TGCAGCGAAAGGGGGGGTAAGGCAGATACGCAGTATTTT. This encodes CSERGGKADTQYF.

The chain couples TRBV12-3 or TRBV12-4 to TRBJ1-2; no clear D gene. V lost 6 bases, J lost 6 bases, and 14 bases lay in between. This CDR3 has 13 residues. The CDR3 DNA reads TGTGCCAGCAGATCCATCCCAGGCAATGGCTACACCTTC. It codes for CASRSIPGNGYTF.